These T cell receptor beta chains were read from a single sample in a study of blood T cell repertoires in COVID-19. Clones were read by immunoSEQ multiplex PCR, and TCRdb kept only the in-frame ones, dropping some. The sample includes 150,000 to 200,000 clones, over 75% of them seen just once. Sequencing was performed on peripheral blood. The receptors here all came from a man in his fifties or sixties with active or convalescent COVID-19. Both conserved end residues are trimmed from each CDR3. The order of the fields is V gene, D gene, CDR3 protein. The D gene is left open where the match is weak.

V gene: TRBV27
D gene: NA
CDR3 protein: ASSFGGGSAF

V gene: TRBV7-6
D gene: TRBD1
CDR3 protein: ASSLRTGSNNEQF

V gene: TRBV7-8
D gene: TRBD1
CDR3 protein: ASSLRQGARPDTQY

V gene: TRBV15
D gene: TRBD1
CDR3 protein: ATSRDPGGTYGYT

V gene: TRBV28
D gene: TRBD1
CDR3 protein: ASSTQGANQPQH

V gene: TRBV5-6
D gene: TRBD2
CDR3 protein: ASSAGLAGIYTGELF

V gene: TRBV25-1
D gene: NA
CDR3 protein: ASSMRGPSYEQY

V gene: TRBV6-5
D gene: TRBD1
CDR3 protein: ASSLGTVTYEQY

V gene: TRBV7-2
D gene: TRBD1
CDR3 protein: ASSFPPGTGDAEAF

V gene: TRBV11-2
D gene: TRBD1
CDR3 protein: ASSLTGKKTGELF

V gene: TRBV10-3
D gene: TRBD2
CDR3 protein: ASLAGGGTDTQY

V gene: TRBV3-1/TRBV3-2
D gene: NA
CDR3 protein: ASSGRRGFDSPLH

V gene: TRBV5-1
D gene: NA
CDR3 protein: ASSLRADTDTQY

V gene: TRBV9
D gene: TRBD2
CDR3 protein: ASSVDSGDLAGYTDTQY